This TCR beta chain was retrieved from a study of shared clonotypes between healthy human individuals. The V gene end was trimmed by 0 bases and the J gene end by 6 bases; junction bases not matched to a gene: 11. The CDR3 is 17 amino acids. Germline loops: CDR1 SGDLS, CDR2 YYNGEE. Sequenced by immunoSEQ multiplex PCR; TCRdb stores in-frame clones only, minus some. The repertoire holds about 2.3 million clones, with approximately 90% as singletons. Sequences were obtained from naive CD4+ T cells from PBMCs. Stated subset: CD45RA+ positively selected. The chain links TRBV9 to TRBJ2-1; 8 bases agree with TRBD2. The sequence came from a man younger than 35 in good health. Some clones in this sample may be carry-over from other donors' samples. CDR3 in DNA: TGTGCCAGCAGCGTAGTAAAGACGGGAGGGCCGGGCAATGAGCAGTTCTTC. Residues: CASSVVKTGGPGNEQFF.